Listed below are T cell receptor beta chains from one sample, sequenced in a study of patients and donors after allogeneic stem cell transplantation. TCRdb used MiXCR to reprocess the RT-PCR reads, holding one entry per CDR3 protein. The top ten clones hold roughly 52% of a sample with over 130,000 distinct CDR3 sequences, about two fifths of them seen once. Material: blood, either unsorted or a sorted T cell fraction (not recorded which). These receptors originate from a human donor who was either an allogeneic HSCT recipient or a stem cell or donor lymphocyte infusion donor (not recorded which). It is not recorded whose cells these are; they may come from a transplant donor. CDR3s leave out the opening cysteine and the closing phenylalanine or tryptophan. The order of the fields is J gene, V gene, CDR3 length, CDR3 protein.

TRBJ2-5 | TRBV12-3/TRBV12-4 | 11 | ASGSSGGETQY
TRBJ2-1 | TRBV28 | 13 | ASSYRTGNDNEQF
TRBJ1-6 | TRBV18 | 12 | ASSSDRGTSPLH
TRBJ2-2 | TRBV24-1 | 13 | ATSVGGKNTGELF
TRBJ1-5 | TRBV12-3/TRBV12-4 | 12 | ASSLGGSGQPQH
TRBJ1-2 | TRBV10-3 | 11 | ASRETAYYGYT
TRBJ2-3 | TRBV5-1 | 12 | ASRDATSTDTQY
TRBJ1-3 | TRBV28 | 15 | ASSAPGVWDSGNTIY
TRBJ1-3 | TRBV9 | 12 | ASSARTFGNTIY
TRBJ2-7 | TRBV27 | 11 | ASSLAGGLGQY
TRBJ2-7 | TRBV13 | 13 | ASSSVLLAGHEQY
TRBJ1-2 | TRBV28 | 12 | ASSFNGVTIGYT
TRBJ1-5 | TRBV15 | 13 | ATSRHVQATQPQH
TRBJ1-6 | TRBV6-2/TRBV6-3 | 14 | ASSSVATGDNSPLH
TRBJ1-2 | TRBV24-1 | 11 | ATSATGGHGYT
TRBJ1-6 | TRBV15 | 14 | ATSRDWDRVNSPLH
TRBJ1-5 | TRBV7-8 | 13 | ASSSQGLSNQPQH
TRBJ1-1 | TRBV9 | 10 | ASSVVSTEAF
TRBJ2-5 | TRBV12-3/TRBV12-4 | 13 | ASSLEVPGWETQY
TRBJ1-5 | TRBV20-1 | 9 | SAMEDQPQH
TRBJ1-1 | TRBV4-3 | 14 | ASSQDRGRMNTEAF
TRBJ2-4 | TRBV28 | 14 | ASRPRDSNPKNIQY
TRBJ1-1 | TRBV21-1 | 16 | ASSNGPGTGGRGTEAF
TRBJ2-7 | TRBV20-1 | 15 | SASPFPGPGVWDEQY
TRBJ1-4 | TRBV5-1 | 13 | ASSLGGATNEKLF
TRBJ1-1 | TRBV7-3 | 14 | ASSSTGTGRNTEAF
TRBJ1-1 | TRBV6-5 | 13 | ASKGQGAGNTEAF
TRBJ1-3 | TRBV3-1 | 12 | ASKTGFSGNTIY
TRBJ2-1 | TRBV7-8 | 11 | ASSRWPYNEQF
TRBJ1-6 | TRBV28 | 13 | ASSPITSAVSPLH
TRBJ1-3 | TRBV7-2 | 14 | ASSAGTGSTENTIY
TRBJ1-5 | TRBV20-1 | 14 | SARDRGQGRNQPQH
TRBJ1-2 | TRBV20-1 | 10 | SAPTEGYGYT
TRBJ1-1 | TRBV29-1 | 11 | SVEGQLYTEAF
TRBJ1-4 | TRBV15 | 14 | ATQPGQGIINEKLF
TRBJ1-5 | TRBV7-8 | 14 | ASSSADRGVNQPQH
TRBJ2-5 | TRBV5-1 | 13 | ASSLELAGPETQY